This TCR beta chain stems from a study of T cell responses to AZD1222 COVID-19 vaccine. Second-dose groups at about 4 or about 12 weeks were pooled. This CDR3 comprises 14 residues. Trimming took off 7 bases at V and 0 bases at J, with 11 bases between the two ends. The germline CDR1 and CDR2 sequences are ENHRY and SYGVKD. The sample holds one count of this clone. Sequencing was performed with immunoSEQ multiplex PCR; in TCRdb, only in-frame clones are kept and a portion is missing. Here the sample spans some 60,000 clones, roughly nine tenths being singletons. The genes are TRBV10-3 and TRBJ2-3; either TRBD1 or TRBD2 may fit D (5 bases each). This clonotype was obtained from an adult who received the AZD1222 COVID-19 vaccine. The sequencing used peripheral blood, collected 28 days after the second AZD1222 dose. The DNA of the CDR3 is TGTGCCATCACCTTCGGGGCCAGCACAGATACGCAGTATTTT. Translation: CAITFGASTDTQYF.